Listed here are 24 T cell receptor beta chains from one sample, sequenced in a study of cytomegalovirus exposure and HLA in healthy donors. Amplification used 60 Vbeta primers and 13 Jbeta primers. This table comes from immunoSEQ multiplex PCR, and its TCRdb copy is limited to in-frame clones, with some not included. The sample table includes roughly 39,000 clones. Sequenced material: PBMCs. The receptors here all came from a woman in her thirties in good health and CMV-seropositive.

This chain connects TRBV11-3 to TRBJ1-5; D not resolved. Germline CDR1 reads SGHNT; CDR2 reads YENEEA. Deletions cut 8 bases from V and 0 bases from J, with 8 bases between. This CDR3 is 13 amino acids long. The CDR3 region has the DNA TGTGCCAGCGCCCGCGATAGCAATCAGCCCCAGCATTTT. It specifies CASARDSNQPQHF.

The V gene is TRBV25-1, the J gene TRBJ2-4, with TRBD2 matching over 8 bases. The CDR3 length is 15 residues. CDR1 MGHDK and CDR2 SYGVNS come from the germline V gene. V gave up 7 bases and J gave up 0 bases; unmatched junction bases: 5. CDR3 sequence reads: CASTPGGVAKNIQYF. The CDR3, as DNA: TGTGCCAGCACCCCGGGGGGGGTAGCCAAAAACATTCAGTACTTC.

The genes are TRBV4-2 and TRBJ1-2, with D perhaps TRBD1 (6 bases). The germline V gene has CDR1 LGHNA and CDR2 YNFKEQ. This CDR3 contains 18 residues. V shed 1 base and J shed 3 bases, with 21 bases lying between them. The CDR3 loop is CASSQVLGRGALDYGYTF. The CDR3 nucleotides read TGTGCCAGCAGCCAAGTTCTCGGTCGGGGGGCGCTTGACTATGGCTACACCTTC.

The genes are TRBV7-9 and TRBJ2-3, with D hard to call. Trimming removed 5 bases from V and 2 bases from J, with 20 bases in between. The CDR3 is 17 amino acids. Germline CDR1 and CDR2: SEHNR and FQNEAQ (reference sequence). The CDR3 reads CASSLSIGSPSTDTQYF. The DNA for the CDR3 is TGTGCCAGCAGCCTTTCAATCGGGTCCCCCTCCACAGATACGCAGTATTTT.

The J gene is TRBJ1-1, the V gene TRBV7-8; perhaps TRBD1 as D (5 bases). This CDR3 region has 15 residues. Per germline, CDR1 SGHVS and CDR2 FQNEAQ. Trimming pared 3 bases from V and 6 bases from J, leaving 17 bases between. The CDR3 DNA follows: TGTGCCAGCAGCTTTTACTTCCGGGGGTCCCCTGAAGCTTTCTTT. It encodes CASSFYFRGSPEAFF.

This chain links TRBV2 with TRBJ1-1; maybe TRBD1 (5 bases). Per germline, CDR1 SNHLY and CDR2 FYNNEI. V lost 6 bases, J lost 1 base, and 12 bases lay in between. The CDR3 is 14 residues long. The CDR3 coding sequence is TGTGCCAGCAGGCCAGGGAAATCGAACACTGAAGCTTTCTTT. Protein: CASRPGKSNTEAFF. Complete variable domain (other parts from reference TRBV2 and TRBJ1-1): EPEVTQTPSHQVTQMGQEVILRCVPISNHLYFYWYRQILGQKVEFLVSFYNNEISEKSEIFDDQFSVERPDGSNFTLKIRSTKLEDSAMYFCASRPGKSNTEAFFGQGTRLTVV.

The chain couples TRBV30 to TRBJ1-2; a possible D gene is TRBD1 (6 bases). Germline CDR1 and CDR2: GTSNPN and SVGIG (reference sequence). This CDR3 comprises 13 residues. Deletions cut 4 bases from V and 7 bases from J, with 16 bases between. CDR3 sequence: CAWIVHRDSGYTF. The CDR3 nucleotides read TGTGCCTGGATTGTACACAGGGATTCTGGCTACACCTTC.

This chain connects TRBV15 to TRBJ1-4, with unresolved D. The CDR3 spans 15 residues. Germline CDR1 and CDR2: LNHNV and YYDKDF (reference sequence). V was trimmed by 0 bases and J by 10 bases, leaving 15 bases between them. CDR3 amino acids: CATSRDAARSGKLFF. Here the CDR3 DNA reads TGTGCCACCAGCAGAGATGCGGCCCGATCTGGAAAACTGTTTTTT.

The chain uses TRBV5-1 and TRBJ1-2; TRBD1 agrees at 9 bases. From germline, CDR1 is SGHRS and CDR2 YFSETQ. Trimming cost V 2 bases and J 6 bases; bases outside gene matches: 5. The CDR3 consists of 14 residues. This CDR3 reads CASSFQQGADGYTF. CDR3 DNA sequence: TGCGCCAGCAGCTTTCAACAGGGGGCGGATGGCTACACCTTC.

For the CDR3, the DNA is TGTGCCAGCAGCTTAGCCGCGGGACTAGGAGTCGGCGGGGAGCTGTTTTTT. It codes for CASSLAAGLGVGGELFF. The rearrangement links TRBV7-8 to TRBJ2-2; the match to TRBD2 covers 8 bases. This CDR3 comprises 17 residues. Germline values: CDR1 SGHVS, CDR2 FQNEAQ. V trimming: 0 bases; J trimming: 7 bases; junction bases outside the gene matches: 10. Complete variable domain (other parts from reference TRBV7-8 and TRBJ2-2): GAGVSQSPRYKVAKRGQDVALRCDPISGHVSLFWYQQALGQGPEFLTYFQNEAQLDKSGLPSDRFFAERPEGSVSTLKIQRTQQEDSAVYLCASSLAAGLGVGGELFFGEGSRLTVL.

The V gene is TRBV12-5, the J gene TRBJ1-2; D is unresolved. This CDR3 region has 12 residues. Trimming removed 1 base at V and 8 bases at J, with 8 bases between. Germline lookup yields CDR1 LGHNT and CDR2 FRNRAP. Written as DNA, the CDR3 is TGTGCTAGTGGTTTGGCACAGACAGGCTACACCTTC. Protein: CASGLAQTGYTF.

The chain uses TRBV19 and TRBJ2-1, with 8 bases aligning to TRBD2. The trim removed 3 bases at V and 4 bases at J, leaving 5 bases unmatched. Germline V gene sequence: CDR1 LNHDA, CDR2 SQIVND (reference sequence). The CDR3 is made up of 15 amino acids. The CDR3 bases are TGTGCCAGTAGTATCTGGCGGGGGGAATACAATGAGCAGTTCTTC. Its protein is CASSIWRGEYNEQFF.

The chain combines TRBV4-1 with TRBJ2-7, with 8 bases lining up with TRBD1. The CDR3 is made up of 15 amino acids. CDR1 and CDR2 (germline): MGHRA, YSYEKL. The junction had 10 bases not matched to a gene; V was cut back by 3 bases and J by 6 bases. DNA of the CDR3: TGCGCCAGCAGCCACAATGAGGGGACAGGCGTCGAGCAGTACTTC. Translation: CASSHNEGTGVEQYF.

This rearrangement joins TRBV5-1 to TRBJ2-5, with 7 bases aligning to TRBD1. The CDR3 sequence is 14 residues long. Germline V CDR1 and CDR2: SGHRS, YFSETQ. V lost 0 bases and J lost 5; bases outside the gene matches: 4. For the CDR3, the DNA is TGCGCCAGCAGCTTGGACAGGGGAATCGAGACCCAGTACTTC. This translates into CASSLDRGIETQYF.

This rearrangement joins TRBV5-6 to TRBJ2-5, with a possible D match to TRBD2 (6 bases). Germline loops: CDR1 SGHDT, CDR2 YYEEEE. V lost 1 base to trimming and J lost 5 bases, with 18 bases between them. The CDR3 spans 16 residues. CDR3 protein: CASSLLARLLAETQYF. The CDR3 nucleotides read TGTGCCAGCAGCTTGCTAGCGCGGCTACTCGCGGAGACCCAGTACTTC.

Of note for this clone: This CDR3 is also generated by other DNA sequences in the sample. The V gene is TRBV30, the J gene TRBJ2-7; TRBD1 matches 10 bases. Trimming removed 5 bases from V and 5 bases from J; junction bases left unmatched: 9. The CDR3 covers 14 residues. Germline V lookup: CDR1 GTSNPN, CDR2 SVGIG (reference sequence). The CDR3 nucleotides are TGTGCCTGGGGGCGGGGACAGGGGTACAACGAGCAGTACTTC. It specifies CAWGRGQGYNEQYF.

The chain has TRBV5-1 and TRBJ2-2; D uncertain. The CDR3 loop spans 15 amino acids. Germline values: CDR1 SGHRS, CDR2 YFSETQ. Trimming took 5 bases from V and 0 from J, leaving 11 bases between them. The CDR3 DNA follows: TGCGCCAGCAGGACTTTCACCTCGAACACCGGGGAGCTGTTTTTT. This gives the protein CASRTFTSNTGELFF.

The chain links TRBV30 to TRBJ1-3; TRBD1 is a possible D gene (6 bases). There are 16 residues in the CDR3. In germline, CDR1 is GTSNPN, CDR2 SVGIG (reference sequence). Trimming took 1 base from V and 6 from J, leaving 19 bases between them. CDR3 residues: CAWSGRTVTRENTIYF. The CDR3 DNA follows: TGTGCCTGGAGTGGTAGGACAGTAACTCGTGAAAACACCATATATTTT.

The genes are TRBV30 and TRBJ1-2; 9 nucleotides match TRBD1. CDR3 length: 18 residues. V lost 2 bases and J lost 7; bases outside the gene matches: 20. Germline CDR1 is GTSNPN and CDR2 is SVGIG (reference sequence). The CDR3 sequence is CAWSNPPGQGFLFSGYTF. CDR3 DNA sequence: TGTGCCTGGAGTAACCCTCCGGGACAGGGTTTCCTATTCAGTGGCTACACCTTC.

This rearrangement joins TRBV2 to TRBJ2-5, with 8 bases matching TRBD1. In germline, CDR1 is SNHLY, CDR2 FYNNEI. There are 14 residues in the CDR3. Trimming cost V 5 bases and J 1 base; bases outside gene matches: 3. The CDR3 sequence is CASSIGQGQETQYF. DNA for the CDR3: TGTGCCAGCAGTATAGGACAGGGCCAAGAGACCCAGTACTTC.

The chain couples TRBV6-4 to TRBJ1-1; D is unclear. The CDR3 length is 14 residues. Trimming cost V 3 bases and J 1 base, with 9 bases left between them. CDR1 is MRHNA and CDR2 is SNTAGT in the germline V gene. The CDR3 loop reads CASSESTENTEAFF. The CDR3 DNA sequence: TGTGCCAGCAGTGAGTCCACAGAGAACACTGAAGCTTTCTTT.

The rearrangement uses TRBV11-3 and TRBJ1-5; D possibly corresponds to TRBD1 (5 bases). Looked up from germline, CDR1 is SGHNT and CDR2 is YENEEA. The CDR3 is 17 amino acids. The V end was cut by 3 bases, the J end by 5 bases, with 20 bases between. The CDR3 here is CASSLKLEAGMDQPQHF. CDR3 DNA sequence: TGTGCCAGCAGCTTGAAATTAGAGGCAGGGATGGATCAGCCCCAGCATTTT. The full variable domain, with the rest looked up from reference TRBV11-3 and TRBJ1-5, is EAGVVQSPRYKIIEKKQPVAFWCNPISGHNTLYWYLQNLGQGPELLIRYENEEAVDDSQLPKDRFSAERLKGVDSTLKIQPAELGDSAVYLCASSLKLEAGMDQPQHFGDGTRLSIL.

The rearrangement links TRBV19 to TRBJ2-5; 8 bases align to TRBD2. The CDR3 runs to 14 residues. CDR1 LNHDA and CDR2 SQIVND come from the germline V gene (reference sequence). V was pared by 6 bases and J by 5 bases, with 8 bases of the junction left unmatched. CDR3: CASSRTSGGETQYF. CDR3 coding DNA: TGTGCCAGTAGCCGAACATCGGGAGGGGAGACCCAGTACTTC.

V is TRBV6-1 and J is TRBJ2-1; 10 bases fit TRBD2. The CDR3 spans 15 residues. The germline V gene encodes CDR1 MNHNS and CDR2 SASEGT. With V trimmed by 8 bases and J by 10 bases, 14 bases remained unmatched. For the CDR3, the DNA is TGTGCCAGCGAACTCGAAGCGGGGGGGGCCGCAGAGCAGTTCTTC. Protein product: CASELEAGGAAEQFF.